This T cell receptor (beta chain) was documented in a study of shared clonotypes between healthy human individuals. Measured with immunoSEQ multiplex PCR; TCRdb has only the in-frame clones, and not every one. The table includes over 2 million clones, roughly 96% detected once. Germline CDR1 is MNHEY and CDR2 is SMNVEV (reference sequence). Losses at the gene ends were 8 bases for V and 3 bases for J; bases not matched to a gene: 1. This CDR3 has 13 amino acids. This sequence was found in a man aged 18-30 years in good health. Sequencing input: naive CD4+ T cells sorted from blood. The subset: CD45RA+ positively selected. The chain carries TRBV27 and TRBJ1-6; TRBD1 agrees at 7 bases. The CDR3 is CASGDSYNSPLHF. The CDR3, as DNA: TGTGCCAGCGGGGACAGCTATAATTCACCCCTCCACTTT.